This T cell receptor beta chain was sequenced during a study of graft-versus-host responses after intestinal transplantation. The V gene's germline CDR1 is SGHDN and CDR2 FVKESK. Trimming removed 1 base from V and 5 bases from J; junction bases left unmatched: 6. The CDR3 is 16 residues long. Clones were sequenced by immunoSEQ multiplex PCR, and TCRdb holds only the in-frame ones, with some missing. Of 13,000 or so clones in the sample, 35% to 40% were seen once. Material: alloreactive CD4+ T cells from a mixed lymphocyte reaction culture, obtained before intestinal transplant. Subset described: CFSE-low proliferating T cells sorted from roughly 6-day pre-transplant mixed lymphocyte reaction (GvH or HvG direction). The clonotype comes from a human patient who received an intestinal transplant. The genes are TRBV14 and TRBJ2-2, with TRBD1 matching over 8 bases. CDR3 residues: CASSQGPGQETGELFF. In DNA form, the CDR3 reads TGTGCCAGCAGCCAAGGCCCGGGACAGGAGACCGGGGAGCTGTTTTTT. Supplemented by reference TRBV14 and TRBJ2-2, the full variable domain reads EAGVTQFPSHSVIEKGQTVTLRCDPISGHDNLYWYRRVMGKEIKFLLHFVKESKQDESGMPNNRFLAERTGGTYSTLKVQPAELEDSGVYFCASSQGPGQETGELFFGEGSRLTVL.